This TCR beta chain comes out of a study of T cell responses to AZD1222 COVID-19 vaccine. For the study at large: Whether given at about 4 or about 12 weeks, second doses were pooled.

Germline lookup yields CDR1 MNHEY and CDR2 SVGAGI. This CDR3 contains 14 residues. Trimming cost V 10 bases and J 4 bases; bases outside gene matches: 9. The table came from immunoSEQ multiplex PCR; TCRdb's copy has only in-frame clones and leaves some out. The repertoire has approximately 94,000 clones, roughly nine tenths of them found once; the top ten carry about 2%. The source was peripheral blood, collected on day 0 of AZD1222 vaccination. This sequence was found in an adult in good health. The V and J genes are TRBV6-5 and TRBJ1-5, with 8 bases lining up with TRBD1. The CDR3 DNA reads as TGTGCCACCGGGACAGGACCTCTTAATCAGCCCCAGCATTTT. It specifies CATGTGPLNQPQHF.